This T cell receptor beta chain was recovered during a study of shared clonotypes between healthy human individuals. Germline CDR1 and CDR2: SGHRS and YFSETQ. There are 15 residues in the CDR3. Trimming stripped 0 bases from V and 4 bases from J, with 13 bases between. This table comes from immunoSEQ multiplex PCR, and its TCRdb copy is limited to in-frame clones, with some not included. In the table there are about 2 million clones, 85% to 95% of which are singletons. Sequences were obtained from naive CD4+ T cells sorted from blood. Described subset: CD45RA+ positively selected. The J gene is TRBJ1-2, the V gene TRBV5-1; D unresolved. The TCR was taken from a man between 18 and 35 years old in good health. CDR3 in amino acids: CASSLGASLTYGYTF. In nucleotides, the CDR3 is TGCGCCAGCAGCTTGGGGGCCAGCCTAACCTATGGCTACACCTTC.